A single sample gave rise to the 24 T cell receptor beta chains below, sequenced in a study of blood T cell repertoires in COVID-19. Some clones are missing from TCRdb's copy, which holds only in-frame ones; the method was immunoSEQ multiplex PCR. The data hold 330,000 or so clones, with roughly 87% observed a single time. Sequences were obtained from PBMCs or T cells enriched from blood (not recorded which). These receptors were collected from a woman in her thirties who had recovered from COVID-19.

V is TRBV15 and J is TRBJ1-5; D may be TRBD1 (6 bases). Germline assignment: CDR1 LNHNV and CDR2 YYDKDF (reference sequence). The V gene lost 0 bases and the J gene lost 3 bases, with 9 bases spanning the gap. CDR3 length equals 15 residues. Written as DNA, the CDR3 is TGTGCCACCAGCAGAGACCCAGGGGTCAATCAGCCCCAGCATTTT. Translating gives CATSRDPGVNQPQHF. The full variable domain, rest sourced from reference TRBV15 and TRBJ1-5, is DAMVIQNPRYQVTQFGKPVTLSCSQTLNHNVMYWYQQKSSQAPKLLFHYYDKDFNNEADTPDNFQSRRPNTSFCFLDIRSPGLGDTAMYLCATSRDPGVNQPQHFGDGTRLSIL.

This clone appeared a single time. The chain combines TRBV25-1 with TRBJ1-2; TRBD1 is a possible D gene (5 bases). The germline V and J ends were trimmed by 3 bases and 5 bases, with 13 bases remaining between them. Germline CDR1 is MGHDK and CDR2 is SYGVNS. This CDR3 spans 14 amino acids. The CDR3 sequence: CASSEGGLRYGYTF. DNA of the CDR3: TGTGCCAGCAGTGAGGGGGGGTTGCGGTATGGCTACACCTTC.

DNA of the CDR3: TGTGCCAGCAGCCATGAAATGGCTAGCAGATACAATGAGCAGTTCTTC. It is translated as CASSHEMASRYNEQFF. This rearrangement joins TRBV14 to TRBJ2-1; a possible D gene is TRBD2 (5 bases). This CDR3 is built from 16 residues. The V gene's germline CDR1 is SGHDN and CDR2 FVKESK. Trimming left V 3 bases short and J 4 bases short, with 16 bases between.

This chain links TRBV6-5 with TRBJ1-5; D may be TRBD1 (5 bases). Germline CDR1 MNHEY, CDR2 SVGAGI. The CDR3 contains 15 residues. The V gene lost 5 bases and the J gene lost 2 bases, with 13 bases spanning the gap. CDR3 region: CASSTRRGGNQPQHF. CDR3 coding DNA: TGTGCCAGCAGTACGAGACGGGGGGGCAATCAGCCCCAGCATTTT.

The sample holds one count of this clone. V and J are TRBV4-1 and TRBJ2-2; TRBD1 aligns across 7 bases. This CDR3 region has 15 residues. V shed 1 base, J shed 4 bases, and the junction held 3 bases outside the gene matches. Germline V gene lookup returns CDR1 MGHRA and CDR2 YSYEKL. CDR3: CASSQVGGGTGELFF. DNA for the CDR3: TGCGCCAGCAGCCAAGTAGGGGGCGGCACCGGGGAGCTGTTTTTT.

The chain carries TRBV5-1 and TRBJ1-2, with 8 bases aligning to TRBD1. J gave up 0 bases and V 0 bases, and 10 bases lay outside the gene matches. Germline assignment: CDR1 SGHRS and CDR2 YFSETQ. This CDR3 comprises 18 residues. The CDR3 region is CASSLGQGSNLANYGYTF. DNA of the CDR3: TGCGCCAGCAGCTTGGGACAGGGGTCCAACCTAGCTAACTATGGCTACACCTTC.

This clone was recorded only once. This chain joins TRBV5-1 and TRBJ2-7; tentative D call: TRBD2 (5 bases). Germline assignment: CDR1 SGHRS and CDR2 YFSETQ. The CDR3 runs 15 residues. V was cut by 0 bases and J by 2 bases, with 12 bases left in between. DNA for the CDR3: TGCGCCAGCAGCTTGGGAGAGGGAAGCCCCTACGAGCAGTACTTC. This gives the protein CASSLGEGSPYEQYF.

CDR3 sequence (DNA): TGTGCCAGCAGAGAGTACAATGAGCAGTTCTTC. Its protein is CASREYNEQFF. The chain uses TRBV6-5 and TRBJ2-1; D gene uncertain. The germline CDR1 and CDR2 sequences are MNHEY and SVGAGI. Trimming removed 6 bases at V and 4 bases at J, with 4 bases between. This CDR3 spans 11 amino acids.

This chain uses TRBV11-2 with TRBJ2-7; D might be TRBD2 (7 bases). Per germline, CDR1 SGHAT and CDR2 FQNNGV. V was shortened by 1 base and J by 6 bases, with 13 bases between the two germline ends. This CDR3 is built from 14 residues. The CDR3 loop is CASSLVGGGLEQYF. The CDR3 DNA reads TGTGCCAGCAGCTTAGTAGGGGGGGGTCTCGAGCAGTACTTC.

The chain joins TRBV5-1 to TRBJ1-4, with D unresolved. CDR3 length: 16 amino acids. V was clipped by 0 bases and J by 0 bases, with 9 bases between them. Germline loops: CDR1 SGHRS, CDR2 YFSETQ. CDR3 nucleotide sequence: TGCGCCAGCAGCTTGGCCGCTTCAGCAACTAATGAAAAACTGTTTTTT. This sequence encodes CASSLAASATNEKLFF.

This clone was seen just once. CDR3 coding DNA: TGTGCCAGCAGCTTGGCACACCTGAACACTGAAGCTTTCTTT. Translating it yields CASSLAHLNTEAFF. The chain combines TRBV5-4 with TRBJ1-1; no clear D. The CDR3 has 14 amino acids. Germline V gene sequence: CDR1 SGHNT, CDR2 YYREEE (reference sequence). The V gene lost 0 bases and the J gene lost 0 bases, with 6 bases spanning the gap.

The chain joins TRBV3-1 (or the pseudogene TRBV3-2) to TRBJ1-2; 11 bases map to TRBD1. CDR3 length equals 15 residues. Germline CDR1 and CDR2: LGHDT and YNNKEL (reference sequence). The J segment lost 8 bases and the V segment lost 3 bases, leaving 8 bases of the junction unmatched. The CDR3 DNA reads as TGTGCCAGCAGCCAGGGACAGGGGGTACTGGAAGGCTACACCTTC. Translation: CASSQGQGVLEGYTF.

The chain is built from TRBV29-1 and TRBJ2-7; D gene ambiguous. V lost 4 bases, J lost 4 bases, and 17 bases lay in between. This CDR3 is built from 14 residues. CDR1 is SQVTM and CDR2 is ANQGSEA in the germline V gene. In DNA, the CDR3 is TGCAGCGTTGTACCGGCAGGTCTTGATTACGAGCAGTACTTC. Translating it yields CSVVPAGLDYEQYF.

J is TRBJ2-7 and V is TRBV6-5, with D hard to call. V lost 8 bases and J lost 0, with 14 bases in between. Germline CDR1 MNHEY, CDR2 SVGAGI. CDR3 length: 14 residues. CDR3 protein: CASGSRISSYEQYF. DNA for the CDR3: TGTGCCAGCGGCTCCCGAATCTCCTCCTACGAGCAGTACTTC.

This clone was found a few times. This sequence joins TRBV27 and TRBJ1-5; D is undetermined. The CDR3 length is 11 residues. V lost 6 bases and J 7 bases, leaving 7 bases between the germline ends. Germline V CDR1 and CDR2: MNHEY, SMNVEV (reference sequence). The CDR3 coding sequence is TGTGCCAGCAGCTTGAGGCAGCCCCAGCATTTT. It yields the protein CASSLRQPQHF.

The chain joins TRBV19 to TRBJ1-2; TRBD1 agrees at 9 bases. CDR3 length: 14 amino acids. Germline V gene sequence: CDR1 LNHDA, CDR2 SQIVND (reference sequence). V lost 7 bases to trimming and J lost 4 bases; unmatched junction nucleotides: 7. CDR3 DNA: TGTGCCAGTACCCCAGGACAGGGGACCTATGGCTACACCTTC. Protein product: CASTPGQGTYGYTF.

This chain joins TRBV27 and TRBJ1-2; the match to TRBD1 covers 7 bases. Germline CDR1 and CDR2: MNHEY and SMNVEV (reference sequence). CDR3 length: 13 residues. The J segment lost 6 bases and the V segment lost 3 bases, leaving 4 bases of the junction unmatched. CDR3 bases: TGTGCCAGCAGTTTCACAGGGGTTGATGGCTACACCTTC. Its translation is CASSFTGVDGYTF.

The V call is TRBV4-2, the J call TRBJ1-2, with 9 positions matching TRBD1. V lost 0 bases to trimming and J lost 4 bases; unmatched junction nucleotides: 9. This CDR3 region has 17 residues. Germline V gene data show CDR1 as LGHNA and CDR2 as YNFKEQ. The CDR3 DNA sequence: TGTGCCAGCAGCCAAGAGAGAGGGGGACAGGGCGGCTATGGCTACACCTTC. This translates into CASSQERGGQGGYGYTF.

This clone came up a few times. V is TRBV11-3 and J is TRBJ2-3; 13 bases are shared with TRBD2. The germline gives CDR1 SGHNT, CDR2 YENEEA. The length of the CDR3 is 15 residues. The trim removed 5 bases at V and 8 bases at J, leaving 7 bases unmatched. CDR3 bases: TGTGCCAGCAGCGTCGGACTAGCGGGGGTGGTTACGCAGTATTTT. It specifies CASSVGLAGVVTQYF.

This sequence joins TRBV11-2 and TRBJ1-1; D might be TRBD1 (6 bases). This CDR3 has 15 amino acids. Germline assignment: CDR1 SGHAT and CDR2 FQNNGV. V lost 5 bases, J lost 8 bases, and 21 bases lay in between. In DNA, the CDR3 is TGTGCCAGCAGCCCCGTGCGGGGGATGGGGGCAGAAGCTTTCTTT. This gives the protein CASSPVRGMGAEAFF.

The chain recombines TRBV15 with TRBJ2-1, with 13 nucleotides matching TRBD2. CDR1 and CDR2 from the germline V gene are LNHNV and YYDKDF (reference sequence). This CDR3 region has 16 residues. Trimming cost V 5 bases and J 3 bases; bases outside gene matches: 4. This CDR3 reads CATSGGLAGYYNEQFF. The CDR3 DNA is TGTGCCACCAGCGGGGGACTAGCGGGATACTACAATGAGCAGTTCTTC. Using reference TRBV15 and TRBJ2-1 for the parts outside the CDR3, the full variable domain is DAMVIQNPRYQVTQFGKPVTLSCSQTLNHNVMYWYQQKSSQAPKLLFHYYDKDFNNEADTPDNFQSRRPNTSFCFLDIRSPGLGDTAMYLCATSGGLAGYYNEQFFGPGTRLTVL.

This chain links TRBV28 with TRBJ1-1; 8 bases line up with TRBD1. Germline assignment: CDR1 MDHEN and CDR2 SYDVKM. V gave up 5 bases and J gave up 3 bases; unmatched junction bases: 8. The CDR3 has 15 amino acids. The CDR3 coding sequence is TGTGCCAGCAGTCTCCGGGACAGGTTTTACACTGAAGCTTTCTTT. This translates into CASSLRDRFYTEAFF.

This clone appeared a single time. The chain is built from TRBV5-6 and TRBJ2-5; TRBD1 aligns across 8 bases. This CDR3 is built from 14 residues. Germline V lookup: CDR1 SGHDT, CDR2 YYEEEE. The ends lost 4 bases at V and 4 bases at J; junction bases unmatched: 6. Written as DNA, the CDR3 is TGTGCCAGCAGCACCGGACAGGGCCCAGAGACCCAGTACTTC. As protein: CASSTGQGPETQYF.

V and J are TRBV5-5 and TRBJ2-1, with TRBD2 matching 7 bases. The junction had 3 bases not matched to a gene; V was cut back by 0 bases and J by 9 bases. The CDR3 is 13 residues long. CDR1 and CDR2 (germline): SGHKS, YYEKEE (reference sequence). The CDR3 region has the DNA TGTGCCAGCAGCTTGGAATGGGGGGGTGAGCAGTTCTTC. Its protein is CASSLEWGGEQFF.